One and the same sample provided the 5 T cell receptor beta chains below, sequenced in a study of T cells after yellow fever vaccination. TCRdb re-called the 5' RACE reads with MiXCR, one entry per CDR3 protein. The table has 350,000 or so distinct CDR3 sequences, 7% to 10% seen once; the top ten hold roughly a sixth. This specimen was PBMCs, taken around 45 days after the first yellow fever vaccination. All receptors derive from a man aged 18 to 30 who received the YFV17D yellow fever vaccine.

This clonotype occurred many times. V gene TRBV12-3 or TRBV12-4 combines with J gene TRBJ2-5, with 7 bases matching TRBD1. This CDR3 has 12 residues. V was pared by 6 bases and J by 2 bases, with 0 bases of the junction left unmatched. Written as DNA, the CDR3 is TGTGCCAGCAGGGGACAGCAAGAGACCCAGTACTTC. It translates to CASRGQQETQYF.

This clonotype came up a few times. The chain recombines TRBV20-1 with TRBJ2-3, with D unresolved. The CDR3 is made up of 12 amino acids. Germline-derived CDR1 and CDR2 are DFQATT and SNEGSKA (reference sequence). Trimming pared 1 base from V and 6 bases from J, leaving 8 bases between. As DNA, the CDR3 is TGCAGTGCTAGAGGCCTTGTGGATACGCAGTATTTT. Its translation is CSARGLVDTQYF.

The chain's CDR3 is CASGRFSYNEQFF. CDR3 nucleotide sequence: TGTGCCAGCGGAAGGTTCTCCTACAATGAGCAGTTCTTC. The chain combines TRBV6-2 or TRBV6-3 with TRBJ2-1; D gene unclear. The CDR3 contains 13 residues. Germline values: CDR1 MNHEY, CDR2 SVGEGT. The ends were cut back, 8 bases at V and 0 bases at J, with 8 bases in the middle.

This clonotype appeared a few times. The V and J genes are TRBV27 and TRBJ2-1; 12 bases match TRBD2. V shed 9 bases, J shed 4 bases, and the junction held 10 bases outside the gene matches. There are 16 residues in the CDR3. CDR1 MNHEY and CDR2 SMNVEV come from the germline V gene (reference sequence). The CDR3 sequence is CASSLLTSGGYNEQFF. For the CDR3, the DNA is TGTGCCAGTAGTCTCCTGACTAGCGGGGGATACAATGAGCAGTTCTTC.

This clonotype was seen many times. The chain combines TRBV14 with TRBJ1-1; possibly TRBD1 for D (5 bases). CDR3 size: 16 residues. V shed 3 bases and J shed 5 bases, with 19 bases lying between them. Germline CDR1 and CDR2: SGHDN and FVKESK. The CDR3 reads CASSHLIRDEFTEAFF. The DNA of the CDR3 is TGTGCCAGCAGCCACCTGATCCGGGACGAGTTTACTGAAGCTTTCTTT.